This T cell receptor beta chain stems from a study of blood T cell repertoires in COVID-19. Across the study: The origin of the acute and convalescent COVID-19 samples was the United States, Italy and Spain. PBMCs, B-cell-depleted T cells, or T cells provided the cDNA or gDNA that made up the material.

TCRdb keeps only in-frame clones here, not all; method: immunoSEQ multiplex PCR. The sample has some 130,000 clones, roughly 80% seen once. The CDR3 sequence is 14 residues long. The V gene's germline CDR1 is SGDLS and CDR2 YYNGEE. V was clipped by 3 bases and J by 3 bases; unmatched bases: 4. The sequence came from a man between 60 and 70 years old who had recovered from COVID-19. This chain connects TRBV9 to TRBJ1-2; 8 bases line up with TRBD1. Sequencing input: peripheral blood. CDR3 loop: CASSAGQGYYGYTF. The CDR3 DNA reads as TGTGCCAGCAGCGCCGGACAGGGATACTATGGCTACACCTTC. The entire variable domain, with the rest obtained from reference TRBV9 and TRBJ1-2, is as follows: DSGVTQTPKHLITATGQRVTLRCSPRSGDLSVYWYQQSLDQGLQFLIQYYNGEERAKGNILERFSAQQFPDLHSELNLSSLELGDSALYFCASSAGQGYYGYTFGSGTRLTVV.